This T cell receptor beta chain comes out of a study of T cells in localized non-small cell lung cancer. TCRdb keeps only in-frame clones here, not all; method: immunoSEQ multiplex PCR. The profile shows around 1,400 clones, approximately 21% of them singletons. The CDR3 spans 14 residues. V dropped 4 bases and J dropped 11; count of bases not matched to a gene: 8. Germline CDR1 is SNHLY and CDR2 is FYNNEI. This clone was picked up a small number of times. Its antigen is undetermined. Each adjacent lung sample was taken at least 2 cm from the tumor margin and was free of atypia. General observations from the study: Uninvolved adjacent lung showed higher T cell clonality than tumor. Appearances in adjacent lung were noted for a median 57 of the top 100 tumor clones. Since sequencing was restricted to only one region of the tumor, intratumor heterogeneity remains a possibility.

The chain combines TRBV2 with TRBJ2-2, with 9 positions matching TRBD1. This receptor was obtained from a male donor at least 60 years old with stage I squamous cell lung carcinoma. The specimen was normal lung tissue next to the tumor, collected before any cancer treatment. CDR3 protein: CASSALQGARELFF. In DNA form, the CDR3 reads TGTGCCAGCAGTGCGCTACAGGGGGCGCGAGAGCTGTTTTTT.